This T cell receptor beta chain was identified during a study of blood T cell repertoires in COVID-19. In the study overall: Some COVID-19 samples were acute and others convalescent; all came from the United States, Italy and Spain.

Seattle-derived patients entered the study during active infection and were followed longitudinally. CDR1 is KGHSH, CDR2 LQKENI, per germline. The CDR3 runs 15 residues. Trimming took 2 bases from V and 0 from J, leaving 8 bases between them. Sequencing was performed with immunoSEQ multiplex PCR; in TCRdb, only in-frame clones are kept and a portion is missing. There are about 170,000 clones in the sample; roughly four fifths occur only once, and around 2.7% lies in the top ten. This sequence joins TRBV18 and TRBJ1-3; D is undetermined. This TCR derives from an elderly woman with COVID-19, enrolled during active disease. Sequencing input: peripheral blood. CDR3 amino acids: CASSPTRNSGNTIYF. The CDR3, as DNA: TGTGCCAGCTCACCAACGCGTAACTCTGGAAACACCATATATTTT.